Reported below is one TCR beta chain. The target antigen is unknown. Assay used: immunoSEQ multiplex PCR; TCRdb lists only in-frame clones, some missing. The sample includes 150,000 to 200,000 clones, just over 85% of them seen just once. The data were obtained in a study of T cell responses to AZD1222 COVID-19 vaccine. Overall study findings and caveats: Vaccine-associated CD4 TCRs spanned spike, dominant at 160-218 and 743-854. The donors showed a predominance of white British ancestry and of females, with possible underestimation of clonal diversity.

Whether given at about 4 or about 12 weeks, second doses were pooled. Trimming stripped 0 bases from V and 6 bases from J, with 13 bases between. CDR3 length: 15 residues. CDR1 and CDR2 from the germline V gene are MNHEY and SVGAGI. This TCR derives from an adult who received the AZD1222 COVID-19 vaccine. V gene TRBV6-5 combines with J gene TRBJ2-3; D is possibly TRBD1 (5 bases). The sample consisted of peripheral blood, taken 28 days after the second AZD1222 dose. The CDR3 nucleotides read TGTGCCAGCAGTTACTCGGGCAGCCACAGGGATACGCAGTATTTT. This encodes CASSYSGSHRDTQYF.